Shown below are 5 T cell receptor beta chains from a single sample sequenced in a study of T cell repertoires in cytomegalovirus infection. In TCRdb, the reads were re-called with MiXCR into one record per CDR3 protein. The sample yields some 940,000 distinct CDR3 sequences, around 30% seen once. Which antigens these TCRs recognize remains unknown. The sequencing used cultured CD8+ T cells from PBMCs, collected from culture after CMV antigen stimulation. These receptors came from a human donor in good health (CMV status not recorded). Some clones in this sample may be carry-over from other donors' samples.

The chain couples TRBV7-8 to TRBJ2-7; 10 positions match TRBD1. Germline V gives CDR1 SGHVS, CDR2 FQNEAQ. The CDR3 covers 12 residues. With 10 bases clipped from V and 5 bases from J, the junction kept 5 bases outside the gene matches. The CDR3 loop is CATRDRGDEQYF. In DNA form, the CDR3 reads TGTGCCACCAGGGACAGGGGAGACGAGCAGTACTTC.

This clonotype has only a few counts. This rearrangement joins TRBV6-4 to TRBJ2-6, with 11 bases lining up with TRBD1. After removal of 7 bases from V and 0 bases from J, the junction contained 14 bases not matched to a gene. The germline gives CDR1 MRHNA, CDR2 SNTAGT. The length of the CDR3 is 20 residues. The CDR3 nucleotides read TGTGCCAGCACTCACCCTCCTGGACAGGGGGCTGTCTCTGGGGCCAACGTCCTGACTTTC. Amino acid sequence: CASTHPPGQGAVSGANVLTF.

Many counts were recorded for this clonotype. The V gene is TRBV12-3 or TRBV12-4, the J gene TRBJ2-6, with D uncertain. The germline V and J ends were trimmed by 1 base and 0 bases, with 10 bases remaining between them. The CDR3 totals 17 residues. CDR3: CASSLGAPTSGANVLTF. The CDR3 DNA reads TGTGCCAGCAGTTTAGGTGCACCAACCTCTGGGGCCAACGTCCTGACTTTC.

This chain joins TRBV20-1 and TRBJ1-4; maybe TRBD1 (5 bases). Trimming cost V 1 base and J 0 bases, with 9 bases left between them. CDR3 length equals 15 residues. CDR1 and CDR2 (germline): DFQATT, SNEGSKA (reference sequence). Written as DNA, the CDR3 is TGCAGTGCTAGAGGGGACTCTGCAACTAATGAAAAACTGTTTTTT. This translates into CSARGDSATNEKLFF.

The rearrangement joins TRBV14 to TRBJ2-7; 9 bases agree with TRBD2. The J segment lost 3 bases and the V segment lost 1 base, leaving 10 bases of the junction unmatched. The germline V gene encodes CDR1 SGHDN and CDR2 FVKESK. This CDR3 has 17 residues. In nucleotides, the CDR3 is TGTGCCAGCAGCCAAGGGGGCGGGGGGGGATATCTCTACGAGCAGTACGTC. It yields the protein CASSQGGGGGYLYEQYV.